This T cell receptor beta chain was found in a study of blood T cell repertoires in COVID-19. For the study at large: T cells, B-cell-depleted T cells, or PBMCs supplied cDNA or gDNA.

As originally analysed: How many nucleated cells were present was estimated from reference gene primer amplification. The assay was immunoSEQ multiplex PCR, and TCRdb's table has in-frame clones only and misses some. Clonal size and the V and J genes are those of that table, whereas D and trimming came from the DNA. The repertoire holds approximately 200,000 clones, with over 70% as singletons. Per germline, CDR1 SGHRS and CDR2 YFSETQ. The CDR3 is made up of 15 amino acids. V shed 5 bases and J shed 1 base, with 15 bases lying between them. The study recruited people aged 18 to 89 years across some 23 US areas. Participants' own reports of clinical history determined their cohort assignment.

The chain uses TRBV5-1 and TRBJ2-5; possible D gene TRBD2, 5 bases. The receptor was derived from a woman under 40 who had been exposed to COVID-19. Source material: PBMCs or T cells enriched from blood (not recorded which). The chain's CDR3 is CASSKREPSQETQYF. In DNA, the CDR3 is TGCGCCAGCAGTAAGAGGGAGCCCTCCCAAGAGACCCAGTACTTC.